This entry describes one TCR beta chain. The antigen remains undetermined. The sample belongs to a study of long-term antiretroviral therapy in people with HIV. Study background: The oldest samples precede the 2015 immediate-ART recommendation by about a decade.

Survey-level resolution applied to immunoSEQ assay v3.0. Assay: immunoSEQ multiplex PCR; the TCRdb copy retains only in-frame clones and omits some. The sample includes about 16,000 clones, 85% to 90% of them seen just once. This CDR3 has 16 amino acids. Germline assignment: CDR1 SGHRS and CDR2 YFSETQ. The junction had 9 bases not matched to a gene; V was cut back by 2 bases and J by 4 bases. General study findings and limits: Information on adherence to ART, viral resistance or therapy changes was unavailable. Control repertoires displayed wider CDR3 length ranges than the HIV repertoires.

The V gene is TRBV5-1, the J gene TRBJ1-2; 9 bases map to TRBD1. The receptor was derived from a woman aged 25 to 39 with HIV. The starting material was unsorted PBMCs, obtained 2.3 to 2.4 years before starting antiretroviral therapy. CDR3 sequence reads: CASSFRPGTGTYGYTF. CDR3 coding DNA: TGCGCCAGCAGCTTCCGTCCCGGGACAGGGACCTATGGCTACACCTTC.